The T cell receptor (beta chain) described here comes from a study of OX40 agonist ivuxolimab in advanced cancers. With regard to the full study: Ivuxolimab was a fully human IgG2 agonistic monoclonal antibody targeting the costimulatory receptor OX40 (CD134). Intravenous ivuxolimab was administered to patients every 2 weeks at six dose levels: 0.01, 0.1, 0.3, 1.5, 3 and 10 mg/kg. Among the roughly 54 dose-escalation patients, around 19 had hepatocellular carcinoma, 15 or so melanoma, 9 renal cell carcinoma and 9 head and neck cancer. In the dose-escalation cohort, more than 80% of patients were male, and the mean age was roughly 60 years with a range of roughly 23 to 79. Patients were allowed to have had prior anti-PD-1, anti-PD-L1 or anti-CTLA-4 therapy, and around two fifths of the dose-escalation patients had been treated with checkpoint inhibitors. Three dose-escalation patients achieved partial responses, one with hepatocellular carcinoma and two with cutaneous melanoma. Peripheral TCRbeta sequencing was intended to test whether TCR sequence diversity was altered and clonal T-cell expansion was caused by ivuxolimab. The paper covers the monotherapy dose-escalation part of the phase I ivuxolimab trial, which included N ≈ 54 patients. The study at large found these results: Low levels of normalized T-cell clonal expansion were also shown by some nonresponding patients. In the 0.1-3.0 mg/kg groups, partial responders had among the lowest normalized peripheral clonal expansion, particularly in CD8+ T cells. Antigen specificity was not determined for the clonally expanded peripheral T cells. At doses of 0.1 to 3.0 mg/kg, clonal expansion of both CD4+ and CD8+ T cells in blood was seen between baseline and week 6. After ivuxolimab, expanded clones were on average more numerous among CD8+ T cells than among CD4+ T cells.

The germline V gene sets CDR1 to SGHDT and CDR2 to YYEEEE. The CDR3 contains 15 residues, cysteine and phenylalanine counted. CDR3 DNA is the only sequence kept; it has 45 bases, read in frame from the first base. The germline V and J ends show losses of 4 bases and 1 base respectively, and no gene match explains 2 bases of the junction. For sequencing of the TCRbeta CDR3 region, genomic DNA was extracted from the sorted cells. The immunoSEQ Assay was used for sequencing of TCRbeta CDR3 regions. TCRdb retrieved this table from immuneACCESS and kept in-frame rearrangements only. Not all clones are present; in checked studies, unresolved V genes account for under half, and no reason is known for the remainder. This sample holds approximately 44,000 clones; 65% to 85% were observed only once. The ten largest clones capture 4.5% to 5.5% of the sample. As concerns this clone: What this receptor recognizes is not known. No much larger clone exists at a distance of one base, and base qualities are not known.

The trial excluded patients who had a history of autoimmune disease or were on systemic immunosuppression. Peripheral blood for TCR sequencing was drawn from every dose cohort at baseline, at cycle 4 day 1 and at cycle 7 day 1. Samples were obtained from an open-label, multicenter, first-in-human phase I dose-escalation trial of ivuxolimab. Adults with locally advanced or metastatic melanoma, renal cell, hepatocellular, or head and neck squamous cell carcinoma were enrolled in the trial. Before TCR sequencing, CD4+ T cells and CD8+ T cells were sorted from peripheral blood as separate populations. Rearrangement joined TRBV5-6 to TRBJ1-3, and 10 bases in between align with TRBD1. This TCR was sampled from an adult with an advanced solid tumor such as melanoma, head and neck, liver or kidney cancer. Sequencing used CD4+ or CD8+ T cells sorted from blood, obtained in a trial of the OX40 agonist ivuxolimab. The CDR3 region has the sequence CASSMGQGSGNTIYF. The DNA sequence follows: TGTGCCAGCAGCATGGGACAGGGGTCTGGAAACACCATATATTTT.